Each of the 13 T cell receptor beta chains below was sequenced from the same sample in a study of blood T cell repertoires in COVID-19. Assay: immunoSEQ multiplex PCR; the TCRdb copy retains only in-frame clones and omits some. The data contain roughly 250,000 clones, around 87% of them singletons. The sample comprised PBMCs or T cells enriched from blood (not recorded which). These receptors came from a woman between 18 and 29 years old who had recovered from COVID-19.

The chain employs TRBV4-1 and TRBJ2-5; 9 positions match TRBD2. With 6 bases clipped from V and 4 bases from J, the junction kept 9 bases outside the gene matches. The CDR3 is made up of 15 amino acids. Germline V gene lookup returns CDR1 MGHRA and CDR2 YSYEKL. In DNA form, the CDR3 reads TGCGCCAGCAGTTCTGTCAGCGGGGGGTTAGAGACCCAGTACTTC. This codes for CASSSVSGGLETQYF.

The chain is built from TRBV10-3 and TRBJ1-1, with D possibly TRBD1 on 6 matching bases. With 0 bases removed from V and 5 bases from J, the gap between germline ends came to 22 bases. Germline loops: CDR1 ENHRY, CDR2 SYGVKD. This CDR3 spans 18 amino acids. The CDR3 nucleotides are TGTGCCATCAGTGAGTCGATAGGGATAGGGGGACGAGATACTGAAGCTTTCTTT. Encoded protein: CAISESIGIGGRDTEAFF.

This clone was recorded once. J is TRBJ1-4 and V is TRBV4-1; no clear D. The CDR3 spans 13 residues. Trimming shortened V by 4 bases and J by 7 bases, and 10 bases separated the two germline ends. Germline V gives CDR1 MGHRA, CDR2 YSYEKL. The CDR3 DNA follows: TGCGCCAGCAGCCGAGAGACTTTTGAAAAACTGTTTTTT. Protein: CASSRETFEKLFF.

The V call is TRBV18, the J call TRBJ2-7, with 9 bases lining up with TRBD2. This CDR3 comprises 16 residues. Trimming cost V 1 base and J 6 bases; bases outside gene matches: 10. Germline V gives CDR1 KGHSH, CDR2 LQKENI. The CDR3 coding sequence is TGTGCCAGCTCACCACTGACCCGCGGCGGGAGGGGCGAGCAGTACTTC. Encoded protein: CASSPLTRGGRGEQYF.

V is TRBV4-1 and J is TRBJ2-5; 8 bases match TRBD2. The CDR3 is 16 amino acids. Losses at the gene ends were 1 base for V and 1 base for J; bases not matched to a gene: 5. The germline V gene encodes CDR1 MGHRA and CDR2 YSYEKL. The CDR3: CASSQGLATIQETQYF. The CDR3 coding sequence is TGCGCCAGCAGCCAAGGACTAGCGACTATCCAAGAGACCCAGTACTTC.

In DNA, the CDR3 is TGTGCCAGCAGCCACAGGGATCAGAACACTGAAGCTTTCTTT. It yields the protein CASSHRDQNTEAFF. The chain couples TRBV3-1 (or the pseudogene TRBV3-2) to TRBJ1-1; tentative D call: TRBD1 (5 bases). V lost 3 bases and J lost 1, with 9 bases in between. CDR1 is LGHDT and CDR2 is YNNKEL in the germline V gene (reference sequence). The CDR3 is 14 amino acids.

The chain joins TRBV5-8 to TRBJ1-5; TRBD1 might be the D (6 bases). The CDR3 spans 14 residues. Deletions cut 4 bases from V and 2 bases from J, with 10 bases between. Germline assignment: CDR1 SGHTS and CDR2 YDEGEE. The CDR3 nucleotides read TGTGCCAGCAGCCCTCGGACAGGCAATCAGCCCCAGCATTTT. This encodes CASSPRTGNQPQHF.

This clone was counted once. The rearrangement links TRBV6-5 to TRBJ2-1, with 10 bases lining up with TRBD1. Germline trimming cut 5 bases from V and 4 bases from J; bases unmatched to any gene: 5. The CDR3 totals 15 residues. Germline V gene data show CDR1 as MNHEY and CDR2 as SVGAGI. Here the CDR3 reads CASSRTGGLYNEQFF. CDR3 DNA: TGTGCCAGCAGTAGGACAGGGGGACTTTACAATGAGCAGTTCTTC.

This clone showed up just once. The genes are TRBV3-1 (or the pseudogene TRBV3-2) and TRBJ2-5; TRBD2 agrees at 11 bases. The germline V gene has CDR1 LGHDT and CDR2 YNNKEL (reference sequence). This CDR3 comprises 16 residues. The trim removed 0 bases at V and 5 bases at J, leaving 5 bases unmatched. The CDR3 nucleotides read TGTGCCAGCAGCCAAGATTCGACTAGCGGGGCGGAGACCCAGTACTTC. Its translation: CASSQDSTSGAETQYF.

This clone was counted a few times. Here the CDR3 reads CASSMRAAHSPLHF. The CDR3 DNA follows: TGTGCCAGTAGTATGCGGGCTGCGCATTCACCCCTCCACTTT. The chain is built from TRBV19 and TRBJ1-6, with D unresolved. Trimming removed 3 bases at V and 8 bases at J, with 11 bases between. The CDR3 extends over 14 amino acids. Germline assignment: CDR1 LNHDA and CDR2 SQIVND (reference sequence).

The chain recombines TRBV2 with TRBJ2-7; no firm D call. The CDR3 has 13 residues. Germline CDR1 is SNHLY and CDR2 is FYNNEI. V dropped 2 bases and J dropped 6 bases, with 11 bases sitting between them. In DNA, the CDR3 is TGTGCCAGCAGTGAAATCAAGACTGGCGAGCAGTACTTC. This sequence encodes CASSEIKTGEQYF. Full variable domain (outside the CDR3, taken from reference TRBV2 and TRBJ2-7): EPEVTQTPSHQVTQMGQEVILRCVPISNHLYFYWYRQILGQKVEFLVSFYNNEISEKSEIFDDQFSVERPDGSNFTLKIRSTKLEDSAMYFCASSEIKTGEQYFGPGTRLTVT.

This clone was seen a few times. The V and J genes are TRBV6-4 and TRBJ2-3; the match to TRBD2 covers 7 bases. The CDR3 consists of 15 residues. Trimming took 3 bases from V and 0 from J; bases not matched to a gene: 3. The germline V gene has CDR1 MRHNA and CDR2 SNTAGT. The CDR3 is CASSDGRGSTDTQYF. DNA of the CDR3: TGTGCCAGCAGTGATGGGCGGGGGAGCACAGATACGCAGTATTTT.

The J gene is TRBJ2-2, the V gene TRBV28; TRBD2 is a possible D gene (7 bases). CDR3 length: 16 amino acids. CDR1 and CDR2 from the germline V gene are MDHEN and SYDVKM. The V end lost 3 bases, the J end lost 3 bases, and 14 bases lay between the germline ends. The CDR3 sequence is CASSFLGGAYTGELFF. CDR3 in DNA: TGTGCCAGCAGTTTTCTAGGGGGGGCGTACACCGGGGAGCTGTTTTTT.